The clone carrying this TCR beta chain was recorded a few times. The target antigen is unknown. This sample stems from a study of blood T cells in healthy people across ages. Study findings and constraints: Diversity was higher, and naive CD4+ cells more numerous, in long-lived donors than in aged donors. In older individuals, TCR beta diversity per million T cells was lower, falling roughly linearly with age. The diversity estimates, figures obtained from one million T cells, were considered underestimates.

CDR1 and CDR2 (germline): MNHEY, SVGEGT. V was trimmed by 2 bases and J by 1 base, leaving 14 bases between them. The CDR3 covers 16 residues. With a J-beta primer mix and a sample-barcoded 5' primer, a second PCR ran about 6 to 11 cycles. Every molecule of cDNA carried a tag from a template-switch adaptor with 12 random nucleotides. Each CDR3 protein is one row after TCRdb ran MiXCR on the 5' RACE reads. The sample has 1,500,000 or so distinct CDR3 sequences, 35% to 45% seen once; the top ten hold 4%. Material for sequencing was blood. The clonotype originates from a woman aged 18-29 years in good health. The chain employs TRBV6-2 or TRBV6-3 and TRBJ1-2; D is ambiguous. The DNA for the CDR3 is TGTGCCAGCAGTTACGCTCCGTCCAGAGGTAACTATGGCTACACCTTC. Translation: CASSYAPSRGNYGYTF.